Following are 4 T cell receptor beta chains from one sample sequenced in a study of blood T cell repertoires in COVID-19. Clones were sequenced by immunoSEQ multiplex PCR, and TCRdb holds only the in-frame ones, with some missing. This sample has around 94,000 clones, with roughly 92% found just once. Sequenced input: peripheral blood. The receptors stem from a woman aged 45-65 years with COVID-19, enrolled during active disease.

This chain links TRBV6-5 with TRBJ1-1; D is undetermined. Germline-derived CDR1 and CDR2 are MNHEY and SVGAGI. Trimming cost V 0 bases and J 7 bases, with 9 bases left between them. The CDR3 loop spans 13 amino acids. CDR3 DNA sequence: TGTGCCAGCAGTTACTCGAGGGCTAATGAAGCTTTCTTT. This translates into CASSYSRANEAFF.

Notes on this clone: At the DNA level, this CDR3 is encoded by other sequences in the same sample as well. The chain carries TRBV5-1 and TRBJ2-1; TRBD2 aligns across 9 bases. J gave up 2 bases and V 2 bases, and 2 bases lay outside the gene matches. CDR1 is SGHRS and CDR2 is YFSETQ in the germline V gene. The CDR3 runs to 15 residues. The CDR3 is CASSFSGGPYNEQFF. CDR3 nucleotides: TGCGCCAGCAGCTTTAGCGGGGGCCCCTACAATGAGCAGTTCTTC.

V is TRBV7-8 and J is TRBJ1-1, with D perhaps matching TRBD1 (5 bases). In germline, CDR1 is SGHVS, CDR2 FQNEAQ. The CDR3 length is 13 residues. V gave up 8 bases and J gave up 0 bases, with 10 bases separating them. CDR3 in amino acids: CASGPGMNTEAFF. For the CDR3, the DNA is TGTGCCAGCGGGCCAGGGATGAACACTGAAGCTTTCTTT.

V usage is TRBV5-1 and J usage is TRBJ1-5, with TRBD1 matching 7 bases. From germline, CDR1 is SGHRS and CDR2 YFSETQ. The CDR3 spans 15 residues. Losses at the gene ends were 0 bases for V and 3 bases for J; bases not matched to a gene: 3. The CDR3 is CASSLGDSLNQPQHF. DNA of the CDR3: TGCGCCAGCAGCTTGGGGGACAGTCTCAATCAGCCCCAGCATTTT.